The 28 T cell receptor beta chains reported below all come from one sample, sequenced in a study of blood T cell repertoires in COVID-19. Data came from immunoSEQ multiplex PCR; TCRdb stores just in-frame clones and leaves some out. The sample shows 150,000 to 190,000 clones, about 85% of them seen only once. Sequencing was done on a sample of peripheral blood. These receptors originate from a woman in her sixties or seventies with COVID-19, enrolled during active disease.

This clone appeared once. This sequence joins TRBV2 and TRBJ1-1, with a weak D call TRBD1 (6 bases). Per germline, CDR1 SNHLY and CDR2 FYNNEI. The V gene lost 7 bases and the J gene lost 2 bases, with 29 bases spanning the gap. The CDR3 contains 19 residues. The CDR3 reads CASTESTLSRGHPNTEAFF. CDR3 DNA: TGTGCCAGCACCGAAAGTACTTTATCGAGGGGACACCCCAACACTGAAGCTTTCTTT. The variable domain in full, completed from reference TRBV2 and TRBJ1-1, reads EPEVTQTPSHQVTQMGQEVILRCVPISNHLYFYWYRQILGQKVEFLVSFYNNEISEKSEIFDDQFSVERPDGSNFTLKIRSTKLEDSAMYFCASTESTLSRGHPNTEAFFGQGTRLTVV.

This chain joins TRBV6-5 and TRBJ2-3, with a tentative D call TRBD2 (6 bases). The CDR3 loop spans 15 amino acids. V lost 6 bases and J lost 1, with 14 bases in between. Germline lookup yields CDR1 MNHEY and CDR2 SVGAGI. The DNA for the CDR3 is TGTGCCAGCAGCTCCGTCGGCGGGGGCACAGATACGCAGTATTTT. It is translated as CASSSVGGGTDTQYF.

This chain links TRBV7-9 with TRBJ2-3; the match to TRBD2 covers 13 bases. The junction had 8 bases not matched to a gene; V was cut back by 5 bases and J by 6 bases. The CDR3 extends over 16 amino acids. Per germline, CDR1 SEHNR and CDR2 FQNEAQ (reference sequence). CDR3 coding DNA: TGTGCCAGCAGCGGACTAGCGGGGGCGGTCGTGGATACGCAGTATTTT. Protein sequence: CASSGLAGAVVDTQYF.

This clone was seen a handful of times. The chain links TRBV6-6 to TRBJ1-5; D call uncertain. Trimming took 2 bases from V and 5 from J, leaving 13 bases between them. The CDR3 is 15 residues long. The germline CDR1 and CDR2 sequences are MNHNY and SVGAGI (reference sequence). CDR3 in DNA: TGTGCCAGCAGTTACGGGTCTGTCCAGGATCAGCCCCAGCATTTT. Translating gives CASSYGSVQDQPQHF.

This chain connects TRBV3-1 (or the pseudogene TRBV3-2) to TRBJ2-4; maybe TRBD2 (5 bases). The CDR3 loop spans 15 amino acids. The germline V gene has CDR1 LGHDT and CDR2 YNNKEL (reference sequence). Deletions cut 1 base from V and 1 base from J, with 8 bases between. CDR3 sequence reads: CASSQVGSAKNIQYF. The CDR3 nucleotides read TGTGCCAGCAGCCAAGTGGGGAGCGCCAAAAACATTCAGTACTTC.

This clone was seen just once. This chain joins TRBV7-2 and TRBJ1-1, with D perhaps TRBD1 (6 bases). The germline CDR1 and CDR2 sequences are SGHTA and FQGNSA. There are 14 residues in the CDR3. The V gene lost 4 bases and the J gene lost 5 bases, with 14 bases spanning the gap. CDR3 coding DNA: TGTGCCAGCAGCTCACTACAGGGAAGGACTGAAGCTTTCTTT. It codes for CASSSLQGRTEAFF.

The chain is built from TRBV6-6 and TRBJ1-1, with a weak D call TRBD1 (5 bases). From germline, CDR1 is MNHNY and CDR2 SVGAGI (reference sequence). V lost 6 bases and J lost 7, with 12 bases in between. The CDR3 length is 12 residues. The CDR3 here is CASRGPGDEAFF. CDR3 in DNA: TGTGCCAGCAGGGGGCCAGGAGATGAAGCTTTCTTT.

This chain uses TRBV9 with TRBJ1-1; 10 bases match TRBD1. After removal of 3 bases from V and 8 bases from J, the junction contained 4 bases not matched to a gene. The CDR3 is made up of 13 amino acids. The germline V gene encodes CDR1 SGDLS and CDR2 YYNGEE. CDR3 DNA sequence: TGTGCCAGCAGCGGAAAGACAGGGGGCGAAGCTTTCTTT. This sequence encodes CASSGKTGGEAFF.

This clone was counted a few times. This chain joins TRBV3-1 (or the pseudogene TRBV3-2) and TRBJ1-1; 11 positions match TRBD1. CDR3 length: 16 residues. In germline, CDR1 is LGHDT, CDR2 YNNKEL (reference sequence). V was clipped by 0 bases and J by 5 bases; unmatched bases: 5. The CDR3 sequence: CASSQEWDRGGTEAFF. Here the CDR3 DNA reads TGTGCCAGCAGCCAAGAATGGGACAGGGGGGGAACTGAAGCTTTCTTT.

In this sample, this clone turned up a few times. V gene TRBV7-9 combines with J gene TRBJ2-7; TRBD1 matches at 10 bases. Germline V gene lookup returns CDR1 SEHNR and CDR2 FQNEAQ (reference sequence). V trimming: 3 bases; J trimming: 6 bases; junction bases outside the gene matches: 11. The CDR3 totals 16 residues. The CDR3 nucleotides are TGTGCCAGCAGCTTCCGGGACAGGGGTGCTGGTTCCGAGCAGTACTTC. This translates into CASSFRDRGAGSEQYF.

Remarks on this clone: In the same sample, other DNA sequences code for this CDR3. The chain has TRBV4-2 and TRBJ1-1, with a possible D match to TRBD1 (5 bases). Germline V lookup: CDR1 LGHNA, CDR2 YNFKEQ. Trimming pared 1 base from V and 0 bases from J, leaving 6 bases between. CDR3 length: 14 amino acids. CDR3 protein: CASSQGGLNTEAFF. The DNA for the CDR3 is TGTGCCAGCAGCCAAGGGGGCTTGAACACTGAAGCTTTCTTT.

V is TRBV19 and J is TRBJ1-5, with unresolved D. The CDR3 has 14 residues. Trimming took 3 bases from V and 1 from J, leaving 7 bases between them. CDR1 is LNHDA, CDR2 SQIVND, per germline (reference sequence). The CDR3 bases are TGTGCCAGTAGTATGGGAGTGAGCAATCAGCCCCAGCATTTT. It yields the protein CASSMGVSNQPQHF. Variable domain in full (rest from reference TRBV19 and TRBJ1-5): DGGITQSPKYLFRKEGQNVTLSCEQNLNHDAMYWYRQDPGQGLRLIYYSQIVNDFQKGDIAEGYSVSREKKESFPLTVTSAQKNPTAFYLCASSMGVSNQPQHFGDGTRLSIL.

The CDR3 reads CASSFTGTLNQPQHF. The CDR3 DNA follows: TGTGCCAGCAGTTTTACAGGGACCTTGAATCAGCCCCAGCATTTT. This chain uses TRBV27 with TRBJ1-5; the D gene is possibly TRBD1 (6 bases). V shed 3 bases and J shed 4 bases, with 13 bases lying between them. CDR1 and CDR2 (germline): MNHEY, SMNVEV (reference sequence). The CDR3 loop spans 15 amino acids.

V and J are TRBV10-3 and TRBJ2-7, with 7 positions matching TRBD1. V lost 0 bases to trimming and J lost 2 bases; unmatched junction nucleotides: 4. The CDR3 extends over 15 amino acids. Germline V gene sequence: CDR1 ENHRY, CDR2 SYGVKD. CDR3 in amino acids: CAISESGTDTYEQYF. The CDR3 region has the DNA TGTGCCATCAGTGAGTCAGGGACAGACACCTACGAGCAGTACTTC.

The chain carries TRBV7-9 and TRBJ2-1, with D tentatively TRBD2 (6 bases). There are 14 residues in the CDR3. Trimming took off 5 bases at V and 4 bases at J, with 12 bases between the two ends. Germline CDR1 and CDR2: SEHNR and FQNEAQ (reference sequence). The CDR3 reads CASSPRDFYNEQFF. CDR3 nucleotides: TGTGCCAGCAGCCCCCGGGACTTTTACAATGAGCAGTTCTTC.

This rearrangement joins TRBV4-1 to TRBJ2-7; the match to TRBD2 covers 8 bases. The CDR3 spans 16 residues. V lost 1 base, J lost 0 bases, and 5 bases stayed unmatched. Germline V lookup: CDR1 MGHRA, CDR2 YSYEKL. CDR3 loop: CASSQGSGGSSYEQYF. CDR3 bases: TGCGCCAGCAGCCAAGGAAGCGGGGGAAGCTCCTACGAGCAGTACTTC.

CDR3: CASSFGTSPADTQYF. CDR3 in DNA: TGTGCCAGCAGCTTTGGGACTAGCCCGGCAGATACGCAGTATTTT. The chain employs TRBV11-3 and TRBJ2-3; 9 positions match TRBD2. V dropped 3 bases and J dropped 4; count of bases not matched to a gene: 5. Looked up from germline, CDR1 is SGHNT and CDR2 is YENEEA. The CDR3 totals 15 residues.

This clone was counted only a few times. Other DNA sequences in the sample encode the same CDR3. This rearrangement joins TRBV19 to TRBJ1-5; D is undetermined. Looked up from germline, CDR1 is LNHDA and CDR2 is SQIVND (reference sequence). This CDR3 has 15 amino acids. Trimming took off 3 bases at V and 0 bases at J, with 9 bases between the two ends. CDR3 protein: CASSMGGLSNQPQHF. The DNA of the CDR3 is TGTGCCAGTAGTATGGGAGGGCTTAGCAATCAGCCCCAGCATTTT.

The chain uses TRBV19 and TRBJ2-1; weak D call: TRBD1 (5 bases). The V and J ends lost 10 bases and 5 bases respectively, with 15 bases between them. Germline CDR1 LNHDA, CDR2 SQIVND (reference sequence). The CDR3 has 13 residues. DNA for the CDR3: TGTGCCACCTCGAAGACAGTTCACAATGAGCAGTTCTTC. Its protein is CATSKTVHNEQFF.

The rearrangement joins TRBV9 to TRBJ1-2; D call uncertain. CDR1 is SGDLS, CDR2 YYNGEE, per germline. Deletions cut 0 bases from V and 6 bases from J, with 12 bases between. The CDR3 is 14 amino acids. CDR3 residues: CASSVDSHPDGYTF. Here the CDR3 DNA reads TGTGCCAGCAGCGTAGATAGCCACCCGGATGGCTACACCTTC.

The genes are TRBV7-2 and TRBJ2-5; maybe TRBD2 (5 bases). The CDR3 is made up of 14 amino acids. Trimming left V 5 bases short and J 7 bases short, with 17 bases between. The V gene's germline CDR1 is SGHTA and CDR2 FQGNSA. CDR3: CASSPTTTKGTQYF. The CDR3 DNA sequence: TGTGCCAGCAGCCCGACGACTACCAAAGGGACCCAGTACTTC. Filled out from reference TRBV7-2 and TRBJ2-5, the complete variable domain reads GAGVSQSPSNKVTEKGKDVELRCDPISGHTALYWYRQSLGQGLEFLIYFQGNSAPDKSGLPSDRFSAERTGGSVSTLTIQRTQQEDSAVYLCASSPTTTKGTQYFGPGTRLLVL.

Only one count was recorded for this clone. This chain uses TRBV7-9 with TRBJ2-2; D is perhaps TRBD1 (6 bases). CDR3 length: 13 residues. V was shortened by 6 bases and J by 5 bases, with 10 bases between the two germline ends. Germline V CDR1 and CDR2: SEHNR, FQNEAQ (reference sequence). The CDR3 bases are TGTGCCAGCAGGTTTGACAGGACCGGGGAGCTGTTTTTT. Protein sequence: CASRFDRTGELFF. The full variable domain, its missing parts supplied by reference TRBV7-9 and TRBJ2-2, is DTGVSQNPRHKITKRGQNVTFRCDPISEHNRLYWYRQTLGQGPEFLTYFQNEAQLEKSRLLSDRFSAERPKGSFSTLEIQRTEQGDSAMYLCASRFDRTGELFFGEGSRLTVL.

The V gene is TRBV6-4, the J gene TRBJ1-2; TRBD1 matches 8 bases. CDR1 and CDR2 (germline): MRHNA, SNTAGT. J was trimmed by 8 bases and V by 8 bases; bases with no gene match: 16. The length of the CDR3 is 15 residues. CDR3 sequence reads: CASPLTRGPSHGYTF. The CDR3 region has the DNA TGTGCCAGCCCCTTAACCAGGGGGCCCAGCCACGGCTACACCTTC.

This chain uses TRBV11-3 with TRBJ2-3; 7 nucleotides agree with TRBD1. The CDR3 covers 13 residues. CDR1 is SGHNT and CDR2 is YENEEA in the germline V gene. The V segment lost 3 bases and the J segment 11 bases; nucleotides outside the gene matches: 8. The CDR3, as DNA: TGTGCCAGCAGCTTTTCCGGGACAGTAGGGCAGTATTTT. Its protein product is CASSFSGTVGQYF.

The rearrangement joins TRBV14 to TRBJ2-1, with 8 bases that match TRBD2. The CDR3 consists of 17 residues. V lost 0 bases to trimming and J lost 3 bases; unmatched junction nucleotides: 7. Looked up from germline, CDR1 is SGHDN and CDR2 is FVKESK. The CDR3 DNA sequence: TGTGCCAGCAGCCAAGAACGGGGGGGGTCATTCTACAATGAGCAGTTCTTC. This codes for CASSQERGGSFYNEQFF. Combining the CDR3 with reference TRBV14 and TRBJ2-1 gives the whole variable domain EAGVTQFPSHSVIEKGQTVTLRCDPISGHDNLYWYRRVMGKEIKFLLHFVKESKQDESGMPNNRFLAERTGGTYSTLKVQPAELEDSGVYFCASSQERGGSFYNEQFFGPGTRLTVL.

The rearrangement links TRBV2 to TRBJ2-3, with 10 bases lining up with TRBD2. The germline CDR1 and CDR2 sequences are SNHLY and FYNNEI. The CDR3 has 15 residues. V gave up 6 bases and J gave up 2 bases; unmatched junction bases: 5. The CDR3 is CASRPSGGNTDTQYF. For the CDR3, the DNA is TGTGCCAGCAGACCTAGCGGGGGAAACACAGATACGCAGTATTTT.

The chain combines TRBV5-1 with TRBJ2-6; TRBD2 matches at 7 bases. CDR1 is SGHRS, CDR2 YFSETQ, per germline. The ends lost 4 bases at V and 3 bases at J; junction bases unmatched: 16. CDR3 size: 19 residues. The CDR3 sequence is CASSRGGGAGVGGANVLTF. For the CDR3, the DNA is TGCGCCAGCAGCCGGGGAGGAGGGGCGGGAGTCGGTGGGGCCAACGTCCTGACTTTC.

V usage is TRBV9 and J usage is TRBJ1-2; tentative D call: TRBD1 (5 bases). Trimming shortened V by 3 bases and J by 4 bases, and 7 bases separated the two germline ends. The V gene's germline CDR1 is SGDLS and CDR2 YYNGEE. CDR3 size: 12 residues. CDR3 DNA: TGTGCCAGCAGCGATGACAGCTATGGCTACACCTTC. It translates to CASSDDSYGYTF.